The sequence of this T cell receptor (beta chain) was determined in a study of T cell repertoires in cytomegalovirus infection. Each CDR3 protein is one row after TCRdb ran MiXCR on the reads. The data contain hundreds of thousands of distinct CDR3 sequences, approximately 25% of them singletons. Regarding this clonotype: This may be a read error, as it is one base from a much larger clone.

Germline V gene data show CDR1 as MNHNY and CDR2 as SVGAGI (reference sequence). The CDR3 spans 17 residues. The V gene lost 2 bases and the J gene lost 5 bases, with 21 bases spanning the gap. The sequence came from a human donor in good health (CMV status not recorded). Some clones in this sample may be carry-over from other donors' samples. The chain has TRBV6-6 and TRBJ1-2; D remains ambiguous. The sequencing sample was made of CD8+ T cells from PBMCs. CDR3 nucleotides: TGTGCCAGCAGTTACCCCAGTGCCGGCGATGTCCCATATGGCTACACCTTC. Translated, it gives CASSYPSAGDVPYGYTF.